The present TCR beta chain was sequenced within a study of T cell repertoires in cytomegalovirus infection. About the research overall: Well-studied HLA-B-restricted CMV epitopes were used in the study alongside recently identified HLA-C-restricted ones. Public TCR beta signatures marked donors with CMV infection and the matching HLA.

Points on this clonotype: Its target is not known.

CDR1 and CDR2 from the germline V gene are MNHEY and SMNVEV (reference sequence). CDR3 length: 16 residues. V was pared by 0 bases and J by 4 bases, with 4 bases of the junction left unmatched. TCRdb reprocessed the reads with MiXCR, giving one entry per CDR3 protein. Of around 770,000 distinct CDR3 sequences in the sample, about 29% are singletons; the top ten hold around 13%. Study results and caveats: Dominating the ex vivo response were TCR beta clonotypes that were CMV-specific and HLA-C-restricted. People with CMV and the relevant HLA were identified by cumulative public TCR beta family frequency.

The TCR comes from a human donor in good health (CMV status not recorded). Some clones in this sample may be carry-over from other donors' samples. The sample in question was cultured CD8+ T cells from PBMCs, obtained from culture after CMV antigen stimulation. The J gene is TRBJ2-1, the V gene TRBV27; 9 bases match TRBD2. In DNA form, the CDR3 reads TGTGCCAGCAGTTTATCGGGACTAGCATCTTACAATGAGCAGTTCTTC. The encoded protein is CASSLSGLASYNEQFF.